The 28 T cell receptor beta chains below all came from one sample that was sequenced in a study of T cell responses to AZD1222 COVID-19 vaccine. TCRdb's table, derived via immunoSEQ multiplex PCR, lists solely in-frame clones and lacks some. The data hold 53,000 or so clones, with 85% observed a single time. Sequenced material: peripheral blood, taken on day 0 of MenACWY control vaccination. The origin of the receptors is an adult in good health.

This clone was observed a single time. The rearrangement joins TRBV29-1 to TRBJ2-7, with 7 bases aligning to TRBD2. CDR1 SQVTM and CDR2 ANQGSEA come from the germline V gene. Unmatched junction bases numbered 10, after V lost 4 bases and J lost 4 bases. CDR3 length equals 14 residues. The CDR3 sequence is CSVVRSSGTYEQYF. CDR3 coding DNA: TGCAGCGTTGTAAGGTCTAGCGGAACTTACGAGCAGTACTTC.

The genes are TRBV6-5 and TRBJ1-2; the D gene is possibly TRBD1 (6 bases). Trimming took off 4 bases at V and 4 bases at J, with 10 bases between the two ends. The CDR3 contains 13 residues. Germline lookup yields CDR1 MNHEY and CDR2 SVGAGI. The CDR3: CASSSRGRYGYTF. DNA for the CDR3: TGTGCCAGCAGTTCGCGGGGGCGCTATGGCTACACCTTC.

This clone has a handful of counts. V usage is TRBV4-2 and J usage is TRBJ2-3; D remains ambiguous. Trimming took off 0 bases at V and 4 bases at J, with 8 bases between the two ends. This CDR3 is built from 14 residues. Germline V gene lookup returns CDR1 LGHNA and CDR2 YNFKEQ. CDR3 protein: CASSQEPGSDTQYF. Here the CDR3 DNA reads TGTGCCAGCAGCCAAGAACCCGGATCAGATACGCAGTATTTT.

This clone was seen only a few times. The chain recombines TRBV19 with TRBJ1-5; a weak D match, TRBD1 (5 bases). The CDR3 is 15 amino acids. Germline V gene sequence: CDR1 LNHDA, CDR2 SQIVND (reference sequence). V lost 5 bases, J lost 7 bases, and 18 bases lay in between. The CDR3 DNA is TGTGCCAGTAGTCTAGGGACCGCCCCTGACCAGCCCCAGCATTTT. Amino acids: CASSLGTAPDQPQHF. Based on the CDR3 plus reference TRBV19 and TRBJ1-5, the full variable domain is DGGITQSPKYLFRKEGQNVTLSCEQNLNHDAMYWYRQDPGQGLRLIYYSQIVNDFQKGDIAEGYSVSREKKESFPLTVTSAQKNPTAFYLCASSLGTAPDQPQHFGDGTRLSIL.

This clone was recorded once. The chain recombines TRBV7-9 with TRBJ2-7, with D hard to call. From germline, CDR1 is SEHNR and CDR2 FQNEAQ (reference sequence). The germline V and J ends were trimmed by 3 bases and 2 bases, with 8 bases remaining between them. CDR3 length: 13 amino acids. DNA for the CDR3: TGTGCCAGCAGCTTCAGGACGACCTACGAGCAGTACTTC. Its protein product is CASSFRTTYEQYF.

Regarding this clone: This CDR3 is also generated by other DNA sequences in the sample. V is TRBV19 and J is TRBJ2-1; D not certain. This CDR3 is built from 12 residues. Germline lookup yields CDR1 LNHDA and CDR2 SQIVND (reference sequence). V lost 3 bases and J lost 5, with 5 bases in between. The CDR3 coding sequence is TGTGCCAGTAGTATCTGGGACAATGAGCAGTTCTTC. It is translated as CASSIWDNEQFF.

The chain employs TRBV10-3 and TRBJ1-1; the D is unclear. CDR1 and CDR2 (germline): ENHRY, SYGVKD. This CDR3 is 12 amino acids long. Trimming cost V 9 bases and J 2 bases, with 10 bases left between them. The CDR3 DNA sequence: TGTGCCATTGGGCAGGTTAACACTGAAGCTTTCTTT. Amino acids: CAIGQVNTEAFF.

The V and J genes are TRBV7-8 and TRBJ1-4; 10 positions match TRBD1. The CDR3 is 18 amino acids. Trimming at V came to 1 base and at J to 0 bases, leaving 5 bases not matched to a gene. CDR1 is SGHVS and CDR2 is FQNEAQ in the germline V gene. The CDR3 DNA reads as TGTGCCAGCAGCTTAGGATCTGGGACAGGGGCAACTAATGAAAAACTGTTTTTT. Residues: CASSLGSGTGATNEKLFF.

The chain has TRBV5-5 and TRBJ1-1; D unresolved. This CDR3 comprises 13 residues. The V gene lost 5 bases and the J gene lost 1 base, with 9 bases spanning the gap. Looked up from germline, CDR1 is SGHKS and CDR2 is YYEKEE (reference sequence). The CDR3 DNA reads TGTGCCAGCAGGTCAAGCCCGAACACTGAAGCTTTCTTT. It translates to CASRSSPNTEAFF.

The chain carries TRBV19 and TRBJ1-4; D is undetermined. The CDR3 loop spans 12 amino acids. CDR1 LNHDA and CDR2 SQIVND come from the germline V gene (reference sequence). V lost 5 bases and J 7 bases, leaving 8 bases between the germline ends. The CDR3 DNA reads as TGTGCCAGTAGTTACCCCTCTGAAAAACTGTTTTTT. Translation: CASSYPSEKLFF.

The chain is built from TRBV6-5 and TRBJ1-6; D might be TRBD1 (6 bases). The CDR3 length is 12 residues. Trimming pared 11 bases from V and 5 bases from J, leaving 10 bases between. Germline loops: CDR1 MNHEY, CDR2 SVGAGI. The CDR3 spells CAHGQNNSPLHF. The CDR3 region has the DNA TGTGCCCACGGACAGAATAATTCACCCCTCCACTTT.

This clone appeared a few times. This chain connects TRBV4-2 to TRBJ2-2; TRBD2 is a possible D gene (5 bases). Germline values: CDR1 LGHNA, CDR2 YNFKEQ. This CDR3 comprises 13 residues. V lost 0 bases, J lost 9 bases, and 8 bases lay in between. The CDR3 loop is CASSQDPGRELFF. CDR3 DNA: TGTGCCAGCAGCCAAGATCCGGGGAGGGAGCTGTTTTTT.

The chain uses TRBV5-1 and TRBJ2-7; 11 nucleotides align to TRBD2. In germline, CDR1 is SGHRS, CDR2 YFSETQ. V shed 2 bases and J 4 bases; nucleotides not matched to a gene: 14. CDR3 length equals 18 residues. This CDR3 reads CASSFGLAGGPLSYEQYF. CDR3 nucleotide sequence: TGCGCCAGCAGCTTCGGTCTAGCGGGAGGCCCGTTAAGTTACGAGCAGTACTTC.

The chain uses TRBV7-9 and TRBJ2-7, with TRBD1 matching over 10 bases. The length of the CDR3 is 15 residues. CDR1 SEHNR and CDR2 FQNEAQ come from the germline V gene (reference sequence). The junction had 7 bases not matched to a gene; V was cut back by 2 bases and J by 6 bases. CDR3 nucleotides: TGTGCCAGCAGCTTATTAGGGACAGGGGTGGGCGAGCAGTACTTC. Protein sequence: CASSLLGTGVGEQYF.

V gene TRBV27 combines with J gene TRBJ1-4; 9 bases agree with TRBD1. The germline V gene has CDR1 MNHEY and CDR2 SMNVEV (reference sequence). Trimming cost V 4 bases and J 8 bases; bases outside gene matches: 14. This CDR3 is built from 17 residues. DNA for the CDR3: TGTGCCAGCAGTTCCCTAATGACAGGGGGTAGGGTCGAAAAACTGTTTTTT. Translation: CASSSLMTGGRVEKLFF. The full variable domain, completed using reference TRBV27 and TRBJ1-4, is EAQVTQNPRYLITVTGKKLTVTCSQNMNHEYMSWYRQDPGLGLRQIYYSMNVEVTDKGDVPEGYKVSRKEKRNFPLILESPSPNQTSLYFCASSSLMTGGRVEKLFFGSGTQLSVL.

The CDR3 reads CASSLAGGYYNEQFF. The DNA of the CDR3 is TGTGCCAGCAGCTTAGCAGGGGGATACTACAATGAGCAGTTCTTC. This chain links TRBV7-2 with TRBJ2-1, with D perhaps TRBD1 (6 bases). The V end lost 0 bases, the J end lost 3 bases, and 9 bases lay between the germline ends. Germline loops: CDR1 SGHTA, CDR2 FQGNSA. CDR3 length equals 15 residues.

CDR3 nucleotide sequence: TGTGCCAGCAGCTTAGGGTTGACTAGGGGAGGGGAGACCCAGTACTTC. Translation: CASSLGLTRGGETQYF. V and J are TRBV7-2 and TRBJ2-5, with 7 positions matching TRBD2. The germline gives CDR1 SGHTA, CDR2 FQGNSA. This CDR3 is 16 amino acids long. Losses at the gene ends were 1 base for V and 5 bases for J; bases not matched to a gene: 10.

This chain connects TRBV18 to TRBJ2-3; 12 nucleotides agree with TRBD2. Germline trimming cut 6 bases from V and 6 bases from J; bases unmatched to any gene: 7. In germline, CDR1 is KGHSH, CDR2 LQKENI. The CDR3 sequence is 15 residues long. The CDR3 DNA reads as TGTGCCAGCTCTCTTAGGACTAGCGGGATGGATACGCAGTATTTT. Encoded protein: CASSLRTSGMDTQYF.

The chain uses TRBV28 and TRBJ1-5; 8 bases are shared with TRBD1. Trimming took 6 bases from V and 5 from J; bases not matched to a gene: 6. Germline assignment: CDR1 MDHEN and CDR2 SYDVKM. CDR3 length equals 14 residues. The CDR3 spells CASRGTGGYQPQHF. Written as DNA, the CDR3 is TGTGCCAGCAGGGGAACAGGGGGGTATCAGCCCCAGCATTTT. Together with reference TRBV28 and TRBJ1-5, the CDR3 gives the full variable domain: DVKVTQSSRYLVKRTGEKVFLECVQDMDHENMFWYRQDPGLGLRLIYFSYDVKMKEKGDIPEGYSVSREKKERFSLILESASTNQTSMYLCASRGTGGYQPQHFGDGTRLSIL.

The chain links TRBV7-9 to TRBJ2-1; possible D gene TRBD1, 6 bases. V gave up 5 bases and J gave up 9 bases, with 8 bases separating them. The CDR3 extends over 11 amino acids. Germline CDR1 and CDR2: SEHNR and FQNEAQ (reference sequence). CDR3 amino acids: CASSLGAEQFF. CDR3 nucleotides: TGTGCCAGCAGCCTGGGGGCTGAGCAGTTCTTC. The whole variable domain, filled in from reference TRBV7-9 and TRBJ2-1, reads DTGVSQNPRHKITKRGQNVTFRCDPISEHNRLYWYRQTLGQGPEFLTYFQNEAQLEKSRLLSDRFSAERPKGSFSTLEIQRTEQGDSAMYLCASSLGAEQFFGPGTRLTVL.

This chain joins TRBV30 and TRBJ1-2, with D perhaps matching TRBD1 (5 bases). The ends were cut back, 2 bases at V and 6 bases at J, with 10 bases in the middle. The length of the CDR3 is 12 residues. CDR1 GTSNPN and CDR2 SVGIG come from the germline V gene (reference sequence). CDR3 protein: CAWSYGGDGYTF. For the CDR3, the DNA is TGTGCCTGGAGTTACGGGGGAGATGGCTACACCTTC.

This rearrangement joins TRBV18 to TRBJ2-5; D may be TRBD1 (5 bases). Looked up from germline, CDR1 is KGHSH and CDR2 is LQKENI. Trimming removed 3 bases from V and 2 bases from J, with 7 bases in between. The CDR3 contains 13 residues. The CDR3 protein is CASSPRQQETQYF. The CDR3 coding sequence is TGTGCCAGCTCACCGAGACAGCAAGAGACCCAGTACTTC.

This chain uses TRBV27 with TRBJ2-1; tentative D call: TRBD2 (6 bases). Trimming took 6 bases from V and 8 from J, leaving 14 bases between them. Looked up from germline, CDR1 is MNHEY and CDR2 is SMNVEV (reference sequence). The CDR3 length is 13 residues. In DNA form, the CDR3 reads TGTGCCAGCAGCCCACTAGCTCCCCATGAGCAGTTCTTC. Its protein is CASSPLAPHEQFF.

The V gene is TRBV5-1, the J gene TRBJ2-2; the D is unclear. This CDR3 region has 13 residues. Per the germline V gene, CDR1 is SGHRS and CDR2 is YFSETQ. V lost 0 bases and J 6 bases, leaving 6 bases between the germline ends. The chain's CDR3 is CASSLVVAGELFF. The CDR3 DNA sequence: TGCGCCAGCAGCTTGGTGGTAGCCGGGGAGCTGTTTTTT.

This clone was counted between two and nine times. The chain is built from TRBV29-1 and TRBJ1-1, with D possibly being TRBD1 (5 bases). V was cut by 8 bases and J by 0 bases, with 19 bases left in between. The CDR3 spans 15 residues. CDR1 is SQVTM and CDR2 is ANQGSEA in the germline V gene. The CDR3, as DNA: TGCAGCTCTTCGTCGGGGGGAGGGATGAACACTGAAGCTTTCTTT. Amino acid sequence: CSSSSGGGMNTEAFF. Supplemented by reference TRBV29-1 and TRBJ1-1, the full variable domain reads SAVISQKPSRDICQRGTSLTIQCQVDSQVTMMFWYRQQPGQSLTLIATANQGSEATYESGFVIDKFPISRPNLTFSTLTVSNMSPEDSSIYLCSSSSGGGMNTEAFFGQGTRLTVV.

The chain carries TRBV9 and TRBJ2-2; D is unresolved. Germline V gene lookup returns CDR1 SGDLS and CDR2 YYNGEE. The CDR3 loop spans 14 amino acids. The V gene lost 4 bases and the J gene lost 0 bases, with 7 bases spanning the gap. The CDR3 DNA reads TGTGCCAGCAGCACCCGGACGAACACCGGGGAGCTGTTTTTT. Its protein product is CASSTRTNTGELFF.

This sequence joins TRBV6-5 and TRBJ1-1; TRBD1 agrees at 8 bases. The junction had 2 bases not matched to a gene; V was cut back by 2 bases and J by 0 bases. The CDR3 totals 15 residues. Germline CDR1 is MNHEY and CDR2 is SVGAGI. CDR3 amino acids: CASSYGTGLNTEAFF. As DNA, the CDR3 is TGTGCCAGCAGTTACGGGACAGGATTGAACACTGAAGCTTTCTTT.

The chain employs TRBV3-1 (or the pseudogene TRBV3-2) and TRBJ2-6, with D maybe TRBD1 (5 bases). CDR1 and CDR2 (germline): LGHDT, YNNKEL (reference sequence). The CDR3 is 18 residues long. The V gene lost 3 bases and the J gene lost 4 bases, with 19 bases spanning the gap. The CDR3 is CASSHQAQVAWGANVLTF. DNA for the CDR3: TGTGCCAGCAGCCATCAGGCACAGGTCGCATGGGGGGCCAACGTCCTGACTTTC.